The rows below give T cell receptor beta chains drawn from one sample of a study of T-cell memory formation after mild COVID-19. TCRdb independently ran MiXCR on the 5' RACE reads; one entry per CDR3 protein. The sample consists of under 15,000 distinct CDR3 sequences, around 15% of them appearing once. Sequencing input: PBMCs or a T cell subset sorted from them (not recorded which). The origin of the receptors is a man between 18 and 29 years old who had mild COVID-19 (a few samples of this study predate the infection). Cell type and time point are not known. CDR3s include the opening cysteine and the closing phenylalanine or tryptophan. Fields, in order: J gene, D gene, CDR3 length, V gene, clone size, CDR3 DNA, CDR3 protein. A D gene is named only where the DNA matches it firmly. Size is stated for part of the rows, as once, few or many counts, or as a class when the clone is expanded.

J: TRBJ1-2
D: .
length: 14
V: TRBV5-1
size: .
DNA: TGCGCCAGCAGCTTGGTATCCCTAAACTATGGCTACACCTTC
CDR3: CASSLVSLNYGYTF

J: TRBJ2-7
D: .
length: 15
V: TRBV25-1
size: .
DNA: TGTGCCAGCAGTGAAACGGACTACGGGTTCTACGAGCAGTACTTC
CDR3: CASSETDYGFYEQYF

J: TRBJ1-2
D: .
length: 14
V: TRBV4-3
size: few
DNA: TGCGCCAGCAGCCGAGGGACGAACGCCTATGGCTACACCTTC
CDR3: CASSRGTNAYGYTF

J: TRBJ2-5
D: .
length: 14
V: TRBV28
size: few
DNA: TGTGCCAGCAGTTTATCGCATCCCCAAGAGACCCAGTACTTC
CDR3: CASSLSHPQETQYF

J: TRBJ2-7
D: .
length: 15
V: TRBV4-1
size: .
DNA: TGCGCCAGCAGCCTCAGGGGGGAAAGCTCCTACGAGCAGTACTTC
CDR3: CASSLRGESSYEQYF

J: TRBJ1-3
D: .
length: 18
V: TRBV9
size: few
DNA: TGTGCCAGCAGCGACAGCCTATTTGTGCCGTTCTCTGGAAACACCATATATTTT
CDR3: CASSDSLFVPFSGNTIYF

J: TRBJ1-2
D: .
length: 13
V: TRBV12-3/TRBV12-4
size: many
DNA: TGTGCCAGCAGTTGGACAGCGAGCTATGGCTACACCTTC
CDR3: CASSWTASYGYTF

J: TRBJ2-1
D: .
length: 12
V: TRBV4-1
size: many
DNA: TGCGCCAGCAGCCAAGAGTTCATTGAGCAGTTCTTC
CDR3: CASSQEFIEQFF

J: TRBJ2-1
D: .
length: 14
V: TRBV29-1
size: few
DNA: TGCAGCGTGTACGGGACCGGGTTCTACAATGAGCAGTTCTTC
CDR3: CSVYGTGFYNEQFF

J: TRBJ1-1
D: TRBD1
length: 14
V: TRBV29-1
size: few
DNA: TGCAGCGTTGTGGGGACAGCCGCGGGCACTGAAGCTTTCTTT
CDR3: CSVVGTAAGTEAFF

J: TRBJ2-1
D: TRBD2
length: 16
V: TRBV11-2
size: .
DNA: TGTGCCAGCAGCTCTACAACCGGGACTACCTACAATGAGCAGTTCTTC
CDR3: CASSSTTGTTYNEQFF

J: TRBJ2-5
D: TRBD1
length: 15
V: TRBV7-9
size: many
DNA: TGTGCCAGCAGTCGTCCTGGACAGGGTCGGGAGACCCAGTACTTC
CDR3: CASSRPGQGRETQYF

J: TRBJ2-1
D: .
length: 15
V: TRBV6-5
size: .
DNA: TGTGCCAGCAGTTACGGATCAGGAGCCTACAATGAGCAGTTCTTC
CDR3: CASSYGSGAYNEQFF

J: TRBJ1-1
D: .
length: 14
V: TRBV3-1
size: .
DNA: TGTGCCAGCAGCGCTCTCGGGGGGAACACTGAAGCTTTCTTT
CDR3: CASSALGGNTEAFF

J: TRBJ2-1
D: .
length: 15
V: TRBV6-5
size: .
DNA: TGTGCCAGCAGTCTTCGGTCTAGCCCCTACAATGAGCAGTTCTTC
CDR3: CASSLRSSPYNEQFF

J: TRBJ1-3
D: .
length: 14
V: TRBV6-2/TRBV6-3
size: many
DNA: TGTGCCAGCAATCTCGAGGAACAGTGGGACACCATATATTTT
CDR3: CASNLEEQWDTIYF

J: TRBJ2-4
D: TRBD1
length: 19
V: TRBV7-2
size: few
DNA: TGTGCCAGCAGCCCAGACCAGGGGGTGGTTTATTCGGCCAAAAACATTCAGTACTTC
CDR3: CASSPDQGVVYSAKNIQYF

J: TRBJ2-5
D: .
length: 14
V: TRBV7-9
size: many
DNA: TGTGCCAGCAGCTTCGGGGTTAAAGGAGAGACCCAGTACTTC
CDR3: CASSFGVKGETQYF

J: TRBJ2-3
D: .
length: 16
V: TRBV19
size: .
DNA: TGTGCCAGTAGTATTAACCCCTCCAGCTACACAGATACGCAGTATTTT
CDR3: CASSINPSSYTDTQYF

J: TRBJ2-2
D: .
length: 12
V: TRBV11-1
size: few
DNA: TGTGCCAGCAGCCACAGGGTCGGGGAGCTGTTTTTT
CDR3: CASSHRVGELFF

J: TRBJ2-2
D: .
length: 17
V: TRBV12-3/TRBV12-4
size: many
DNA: TGTGCCAGCAGTTTAAGGCAGGCCCTTACCCTAGAAAGGGAGCTGTTTTTT
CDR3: CASSLRQALTLERELFF

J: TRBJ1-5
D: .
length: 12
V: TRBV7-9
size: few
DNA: TGTGCCAGCAGCTTTACAGGGCAGCCCCAGCATTTT
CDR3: CASSFTGQPQHF

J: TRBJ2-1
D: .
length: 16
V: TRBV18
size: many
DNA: TGTGCCAGCTCACCAACCGGAGTTAGCTCCTACAATGAGCAGTTCTTC
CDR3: CASSPTGVSSYNEQFF

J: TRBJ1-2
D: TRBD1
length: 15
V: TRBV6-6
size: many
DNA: TGTGCCAGCAGTTACTTACAGGGGGCAGGTTATGGCTACACCTTC
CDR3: CASSYLQGAGYGYTF

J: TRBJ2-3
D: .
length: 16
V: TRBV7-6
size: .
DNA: TGTGCCAGCACCCCTTGGGAGGCGGGTGGCACAGATACGCAGTATTTT
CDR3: CASTPWEAGGTDTQYF

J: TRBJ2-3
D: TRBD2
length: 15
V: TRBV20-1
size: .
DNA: TGCAGTGCTAGCCAAAGAACTAGCGGGACAGATACGCAGTATTTT
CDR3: CSASQRTSGTDTQYF

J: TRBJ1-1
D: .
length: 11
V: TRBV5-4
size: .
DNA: TGTGCCAGCAGCTTGAACACTGAAGCTTTCTTT
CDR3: CASSLNTEAFF

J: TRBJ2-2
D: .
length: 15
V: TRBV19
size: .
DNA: TGTGCCAGTAGTATTGGCAGGGCTAGCACCGGGGAGCTGTTTTTT
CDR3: CASSIGRASTGELFF

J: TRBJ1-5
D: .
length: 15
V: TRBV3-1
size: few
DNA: TGTGCCAGCAGCCAAGGCAGAATCTACAATCAGCCCCAGCATTTT
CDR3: CASSQGRIYNQPQHF

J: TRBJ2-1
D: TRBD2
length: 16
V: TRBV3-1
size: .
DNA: TGTGCCAGCAGCCAAGGTTTGGGACTAGTTAGCGATGAGCAGTTCTTC
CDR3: CASSQGLGLVSDEQFF

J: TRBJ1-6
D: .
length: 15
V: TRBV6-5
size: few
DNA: TGTGCCAGCAGCCCGAGGGGAGGGGGTAGATCACCCCTCCACTTT
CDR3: CASSPRGGGRSPLHF

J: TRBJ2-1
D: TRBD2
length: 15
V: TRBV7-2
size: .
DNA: TGTGCCAGCAGCTTAGAAGCGGGGTCGGGCAATGAGCAGTTCTTC
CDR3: CASSLEAGSGNEQFF

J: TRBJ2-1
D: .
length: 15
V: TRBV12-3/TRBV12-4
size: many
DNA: TGTGCCAGCAGTTTACGGCTAGCCAGCTACAATGAGCAGTTCTTC
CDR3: CASSLRLASYNEQFF

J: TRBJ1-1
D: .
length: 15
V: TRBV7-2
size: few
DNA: TGTGCCAGCAGAACACAATCCGCAGGGTACACTGAAGCTTTCTTT
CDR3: CASRTQSAGYTEAFF

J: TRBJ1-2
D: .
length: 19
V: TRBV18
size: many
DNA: TGTGCCAGCTCACCAATCGTTTGGGCCAGGGGAGAAGGGAACTATGGCTACACCTTC
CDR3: CASSPIVWARGEGNYGYTF

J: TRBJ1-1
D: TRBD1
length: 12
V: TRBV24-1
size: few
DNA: TGTGCCACCAGTGGCGGACAGGGAGAAGCTTTCTTT
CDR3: CATSGGQGEAFF

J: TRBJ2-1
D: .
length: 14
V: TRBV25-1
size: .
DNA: TGTGCCAGCAGTTGGTTGACCGTTACCGATGAGCAGTTCTTC
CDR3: CASSWLTVTDEQFF

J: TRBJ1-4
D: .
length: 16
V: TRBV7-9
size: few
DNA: TGTGCCAGCAGCTCGGCCGCGGGGGGGATGGAGGAAAAACTGTTTTTT
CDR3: CASSSAAGGMEEKLFF

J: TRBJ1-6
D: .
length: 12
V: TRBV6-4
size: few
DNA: TGTGCCAGCAGTGACGGCTTTACACCCCTCCACTTT
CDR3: CASSDGFTPLHF

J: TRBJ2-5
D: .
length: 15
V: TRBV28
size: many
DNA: TGTGCCAGCAGTTTCCCCACAGGGTATGAAGAGACCCAGTACTTC
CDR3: CASSFPTGYEETQYF

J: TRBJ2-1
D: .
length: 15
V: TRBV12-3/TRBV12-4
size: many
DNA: TGTGCCAGCAGTTTCGATGTCGTGAGCGACAATGAGCAGTTCTTC
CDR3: CASSFDVVSDNEQFF

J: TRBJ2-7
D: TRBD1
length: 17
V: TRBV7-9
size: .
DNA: TGTGCCAGCAGCTTAGCAGATTCCGGACAGGGATTGTACGAGCAGTACTTC
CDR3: CASSLADSGQGLYEQYF

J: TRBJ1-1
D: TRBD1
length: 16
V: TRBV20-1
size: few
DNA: TGCAGTGCCCCAAAACTCCGGGACAGGGTTTTCACTGAAGCTTTCTTT
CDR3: CSAPKLRDRVFTEAFF

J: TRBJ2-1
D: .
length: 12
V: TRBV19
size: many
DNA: TGTGCCAGTAGGGGAATATTAAATGAGCAGTTCTTC
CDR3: CASRGILNEQFF

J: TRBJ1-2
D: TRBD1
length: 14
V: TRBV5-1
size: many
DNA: TGCGCCAGCTCCTGGGGCAGGGGGACGGATGGCTACACCTTC
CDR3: CASSWGRGTDGYTF

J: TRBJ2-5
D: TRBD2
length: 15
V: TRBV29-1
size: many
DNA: TGCAGCGTTGAAGGGGCTAGCGGGCTACAAGAGACCCAGTACTTC
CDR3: CSVEGASGLQETQYF

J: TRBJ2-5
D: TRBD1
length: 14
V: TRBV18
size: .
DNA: TGTGCCAGCTCACCCCCGACAGGGCAAGAGACCCAGTACTTC
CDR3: CASSPPTGQETQYF

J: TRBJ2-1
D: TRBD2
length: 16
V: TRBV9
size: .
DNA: TGTGCCAGCAGCGTGATAGCGGGGGTCTCCTACAATGAGCAGTTCTTC
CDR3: CASSVIAGVSYNEQFF

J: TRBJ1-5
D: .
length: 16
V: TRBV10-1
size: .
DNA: TGCGCCAGCAATTCGAGGCCCCCCGAAGGCAATCAGCCCCAGCATTTT
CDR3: CASNSRPPEGNQPQHF

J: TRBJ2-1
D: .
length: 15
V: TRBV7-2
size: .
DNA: TGTGCCAGCAGCCCTAGTCGGACAGCCGGCAATGAGCAGTTCTTC
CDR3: CASSPSRTAGNEQFF

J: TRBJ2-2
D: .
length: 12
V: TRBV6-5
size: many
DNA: TGTGCCAGCAGTTACGGGGCCGGGGAGCTGTTTTTT
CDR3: CASSYGAGELFF

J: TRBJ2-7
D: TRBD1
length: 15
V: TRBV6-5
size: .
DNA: TGTGCCAGCAGTTACACCCTAGGGACAGCCTACGAGCAGTACTTC
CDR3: CASSYTLGTAYEQYF